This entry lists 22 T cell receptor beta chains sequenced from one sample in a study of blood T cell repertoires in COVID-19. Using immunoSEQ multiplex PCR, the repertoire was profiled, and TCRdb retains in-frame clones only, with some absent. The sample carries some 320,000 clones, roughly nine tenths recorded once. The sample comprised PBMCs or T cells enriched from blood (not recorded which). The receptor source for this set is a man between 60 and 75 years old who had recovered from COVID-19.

In DNA, the CDR3 is TGCGCCAGCAGCGGGGGACTAGCGGGAGGGCTGGAGCGGACAGATACGCAGTATTTT. Protein product: CASSGGLAGGLERTDTQYF. The chain employs TRBV5-1 and TRBJ2-3, with 16 bases matching TRBD2. This CDR3 region has 19 residues. Germline loops: CDR1 SGHRS, CDR2 YFSETQ. The trim removed 4 bases at V and 3 bases at J, leaving 11 bases unmatched.

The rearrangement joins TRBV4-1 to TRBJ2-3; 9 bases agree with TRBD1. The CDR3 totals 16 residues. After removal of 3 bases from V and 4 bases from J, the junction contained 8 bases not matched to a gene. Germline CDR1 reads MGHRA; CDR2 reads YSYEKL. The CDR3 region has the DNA TGCGCCAGCAGCCAGCGGGGACAGGGAATCGCAGATACGCAGTATTTT. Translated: CASSQRGQGIADTQYF.

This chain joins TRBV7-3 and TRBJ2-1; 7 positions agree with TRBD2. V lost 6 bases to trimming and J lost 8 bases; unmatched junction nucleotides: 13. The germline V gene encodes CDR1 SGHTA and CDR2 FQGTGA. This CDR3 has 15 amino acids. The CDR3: CASRKNLGGSDEQFF. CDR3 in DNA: TGTGCCAGCAGAAAAAACCTTGGCGGGAGTGATGAGCAGTTCTTC.

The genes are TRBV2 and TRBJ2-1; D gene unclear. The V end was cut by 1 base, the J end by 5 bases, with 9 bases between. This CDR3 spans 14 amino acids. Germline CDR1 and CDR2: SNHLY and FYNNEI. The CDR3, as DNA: TGTGCCAGCAGTGAAGGCCCCCCGGACAATGAGCAGTTCTTC. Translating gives CASSEGPPDNEQFF. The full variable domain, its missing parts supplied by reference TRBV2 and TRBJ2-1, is EPEVTQTPSHQVTQMGQEVILRCVPISNHLYFYWYRQILGQKVEFLVSFYNNEISEKSEIFDDQFSVERPDGSNFTLKIRSTKLEDSAMYFCASSEGPPDNEQFFGPGTRLTVL.

The CDR3 DNA reads as TGCGCCAGCAGCACGGGACAGTGGGACTATGGCTACACCTTC. Its translation: CASSTGQWDYGYTF. The chain employs TRBV5-1 and TRBJ1-2; the match to TRBD1 covers 7 bases. The CDR3 covers 14 residues. V dropped 4 bases and J dropped 3; count of bases not matched to a gene: 6. The germline gives CDR1 SGHRS, CDR2 YFSETQ.

CDR3 loop: CASSTGQSYEQYF. CDR3 DNA sequence: TGTGCCAGCAGCACCGGACAGTCCTACGAGCAGTACTTC. This sequence joins TRBV7-8 and TRBJ2-7, with D possibly matching TRBD1 (6 bases). The CDR3 covers 13 residues. Trimming left V 5 bases short and J 1 base short, with 9 bases between. Germline assignment: CDR1 SGHVS and CDR2 FQNEAQ.

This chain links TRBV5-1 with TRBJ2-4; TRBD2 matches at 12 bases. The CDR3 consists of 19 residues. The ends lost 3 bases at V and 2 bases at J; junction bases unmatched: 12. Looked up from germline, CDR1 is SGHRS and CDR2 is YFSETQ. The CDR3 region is CASSSATSGRSVSKNIQYF. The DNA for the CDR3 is TGCGCCAGCAGCTCGGCGACTAGCGGGAGAAGTGTGTCCAAAAACATTCAGTACTTC. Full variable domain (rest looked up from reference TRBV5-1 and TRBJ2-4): KAGVTQTPRYLIKTRGQQVTLSCSPISGHRSVSWYQQTPGQGLQFLFEYFSETQRNKGNFPGRFSGRQFSNSRSEMNVSTLELGDSALYLCASSSATSGRSVSKNIQYFGAGTRLSVL.

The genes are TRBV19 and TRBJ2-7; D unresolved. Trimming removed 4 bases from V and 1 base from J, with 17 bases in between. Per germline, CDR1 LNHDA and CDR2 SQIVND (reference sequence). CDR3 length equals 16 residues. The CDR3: CASSTIVRSGSYEQYF. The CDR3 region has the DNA TGTGCCAGTAGTACGATCGTCCGGAGTGGTTCCTACGAGCAGTACTTC.

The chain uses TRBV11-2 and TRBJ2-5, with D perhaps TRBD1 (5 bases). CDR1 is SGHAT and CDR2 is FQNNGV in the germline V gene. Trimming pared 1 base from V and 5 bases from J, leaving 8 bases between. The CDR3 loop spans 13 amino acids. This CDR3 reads CASSLGGGETQYF. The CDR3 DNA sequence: TGTGCCAGCAGCTTAGGGGGCGGTGAGACCCAGTACTTC.

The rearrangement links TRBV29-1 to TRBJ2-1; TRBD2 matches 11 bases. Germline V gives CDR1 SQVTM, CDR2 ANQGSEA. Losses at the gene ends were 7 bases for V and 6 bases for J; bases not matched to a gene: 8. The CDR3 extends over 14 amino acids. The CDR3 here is CSALRGTSGNEQFF. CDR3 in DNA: TGCAGCGCTCTTCGTGGGACTAGCGGCAATGAGCAGTTCTTC.

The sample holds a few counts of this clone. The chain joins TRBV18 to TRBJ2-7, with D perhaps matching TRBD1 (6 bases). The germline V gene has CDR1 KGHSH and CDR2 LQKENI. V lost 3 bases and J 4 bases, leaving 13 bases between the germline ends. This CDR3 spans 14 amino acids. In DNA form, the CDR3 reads TGTGCCAGCTCACCCCGACAGGACAAATACGAGCAGTACTTC. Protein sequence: CASSPRQDKYEQYF.

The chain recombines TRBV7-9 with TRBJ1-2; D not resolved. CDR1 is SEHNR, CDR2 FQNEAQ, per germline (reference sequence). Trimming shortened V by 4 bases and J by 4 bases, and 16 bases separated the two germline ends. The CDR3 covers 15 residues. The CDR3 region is CASSSGVGVGYGYTF. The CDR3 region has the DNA TGTGCCAGCAGCTCCGGGGTGGGCGTCGGCTATGGCTACACCTTC.

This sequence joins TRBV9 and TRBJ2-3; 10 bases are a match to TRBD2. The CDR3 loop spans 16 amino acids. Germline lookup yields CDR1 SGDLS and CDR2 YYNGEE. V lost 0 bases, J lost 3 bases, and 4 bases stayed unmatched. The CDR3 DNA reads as TGTGCCAGCAGCGTAGGTCCTAGCGGGGGAACAGATACGCAGTATTTT. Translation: CASSVGPSGGTDTQYF.

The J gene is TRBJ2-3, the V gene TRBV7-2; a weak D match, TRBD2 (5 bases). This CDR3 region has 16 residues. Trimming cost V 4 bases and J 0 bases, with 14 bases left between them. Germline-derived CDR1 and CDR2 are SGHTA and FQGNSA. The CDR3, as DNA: TGTGCCAGCAGCTATAGTAGCGTTTCTAGCACAGATACGCAGTATTTT. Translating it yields CASSYSSVSSTDTQYF.

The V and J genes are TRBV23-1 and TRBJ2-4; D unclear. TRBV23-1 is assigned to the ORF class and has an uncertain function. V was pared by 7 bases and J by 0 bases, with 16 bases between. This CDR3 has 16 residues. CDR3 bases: TGCGCCAGCACCCAGAGGTCGGTTAAAGCCAAAAACATTCAGTACTTC. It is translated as CASTQRSVKAKNIQYF.

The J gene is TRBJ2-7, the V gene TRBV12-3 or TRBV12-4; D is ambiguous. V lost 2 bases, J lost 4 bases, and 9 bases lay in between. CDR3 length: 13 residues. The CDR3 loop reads CASSLSAKYEQYF. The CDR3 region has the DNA TGTGCCAGCAGTTTATCAGCGAAATACGAGCAGTACTTC.

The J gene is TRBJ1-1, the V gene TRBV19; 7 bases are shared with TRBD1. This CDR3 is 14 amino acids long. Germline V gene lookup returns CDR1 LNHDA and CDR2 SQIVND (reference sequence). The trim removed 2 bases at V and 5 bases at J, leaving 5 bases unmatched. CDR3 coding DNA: TGTGCCAGTAGTATAAACAGACAGGGAACTGAAGCTTTCTTT. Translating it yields CASSINRQGTEAFF.

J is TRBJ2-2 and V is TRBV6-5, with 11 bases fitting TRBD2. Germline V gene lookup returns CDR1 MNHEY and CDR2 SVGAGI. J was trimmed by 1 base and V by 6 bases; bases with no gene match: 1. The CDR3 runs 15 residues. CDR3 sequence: CASSGTSGNTGELFF. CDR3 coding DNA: TGTGCCAGCAGCGGGACTAGCGGGAACACCGGGGAGCTGTTTTTT.

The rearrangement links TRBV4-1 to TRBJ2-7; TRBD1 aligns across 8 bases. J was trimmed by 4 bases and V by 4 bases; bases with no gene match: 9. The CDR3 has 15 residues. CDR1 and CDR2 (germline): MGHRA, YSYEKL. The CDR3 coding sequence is TGCGCCAGCAGCCTCCCCGGCAGGGGGCTATACGAGCAGTACTTC. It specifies CASSLPGRGLYEQYF.

CDR3 loop: CAGQEGGVYTEAFF. The CDR3 nucleotides are TGTGCCGGACAAGAAGGGGGGGTTTACACTGAAGCTTTCTTT. The rearrangement uses TRBV30 and TRBJ1-1; maybe TRBD1 (6 bases). The CDR3 has 14 residues. The ends were cut back, 8 bases at V and 3 bases at J, with 19 bases in the middle. CDR1 and CDR2 (germline): GTSNPN, SVGIG (reference sequence).

The DNA of the CDR3 is TGTGCCAGCTCACCACCAGCAAGCGGGAGCACAGATACGCAGTATTTT. Protein sequence: CASSPPASGSTDTQYF. This rearrangement joins TRBV18 to TRBJ2-3, with a tentative D call TRBD2 (6 bases). Trimming shortened V by 0 bases and J by 0 bases, and 10 bases separated the two germline ends. This CDR3 spans 16 amino acids. Looked up from germline, CDR1 is KGHSH and CDR2 is LQKENI.

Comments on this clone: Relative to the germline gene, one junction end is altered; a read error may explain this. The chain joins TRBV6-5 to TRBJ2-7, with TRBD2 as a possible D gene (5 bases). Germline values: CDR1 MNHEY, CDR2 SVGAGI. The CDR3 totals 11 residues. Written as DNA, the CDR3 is TGTGCCAGCAGTTACGGCGCGGGTCGCCACTTC. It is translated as CASSYGAGRHF.